This TCR beta chain was captured in a study of blood T cell repertoires in COVID-19. About the research overall: Samples came from the United States, Italy and Spain, spanning acute and convalescent COVID-19. T cells, B-cell-depleted T cells, or PBMCs supplied cDNA or gDNA.

Germline V CDR1 and CDR2: ENHRY, SYGVKD. V dropped 6 bases and J dropped 6 bases, with 12 bases sitting between them. The CDR3 sequence is 12 residues long. How the authors handled the data: Reference gene primers were amplified, and this amplification served to estimate nucleated cell counts. Libraries were prepared by immunoSEQ multiplex PCR; TCRdb keeps only in-frame clonotypes and omits some of them. Clone size and V and J calls were adopted from that table, with D and trimming inferred from the DNA. Among about 280,000 clones listed, 70% to 90% were seen once. The sequencing input was peripheral blood. The TCR comes from a young man with active or convalescent COVID-19. V gene TRBV10-3 combines with J gene TRBJ2-7, with D maybe TRBD1 (7 bases). CDR3 loop: CAIREGAAEQYF. The CDR3 DNA follows: TGTGCCATCAGGGAGGGGGCTGCCGAGCAGTACTTC.